This entry lists 4 T cell receptor beta chains sequenced from one sample in a study of blood T cell repertoires in COVID-19. The repertoire was sequenced with immunoSEQ multiplex PCR; TCRdb's copy has only in-frame clones and lacks some. Of 150,000 to 200,000 clones in the sample, about 82% are singletons; the top ten hold roughly 7%. Sequencing used peripheral blood. The source of these receptors is a man aged 50 to 60 with active or convalescent COVID-19.

The chain employs TRBV5-6 and TRBJ2-7; D may be TRBD2 (6 bases). The CDR3 totals 15 residues. Germline V gene lookup returns CDR1 SGHDT and CDR2 YYEEEE. The V end was cut by 2 bases, the J end by 2 bases, with 14 bases between. The CDR3 spells CASSLPGTATYEQYF. The CDR3 DNA is TGTGCCAGCAGCTTACCCGGGACTGCAACCTACGAGCAGTACTTC.

This chain joins TRBV7-8 and TRBJ1-6; TRBD1 aligns across 8 bases. Germline CDR1 SGHVS, CDR2 FQNEAQ. This CDR3 is 19 amino acids long. With 6 bases clipped from V and 10 bases from J, the junction kept 23 bases outside the gene matches. CDR3 DNA: TGTGCCAGCAGACCCCCTGCGGACAGGGTTCCATTGAGGGACTCACCCCTCCACTTT. It translates to CASRPPADRVPLRDSPLHF.

The chain has TRBV4-1 and TRBJ2-7; D may be TRBD2 (5 bases). The V gene lost 0 bases and the J gene lost 6 bases, with 12 bases spanning the gap. This CDR3 has 14 residues. Germline CDR1 and CDR2: MGHRA and YSYEKL. CDR3 nucleotides: TGCGCCAGCAGCCAAGATTACGGACGGGGCGAGCAGTACTTC. It codes for CASSQDYGRGEQYF.

V and J are TRBV2 and TRBJ2-7; weak D call: TRBD1 (5 bases). V was cut by 1 base and J by 4 bases, with 14 bases left in between. This CDR3 is built from 15 residues. Germline CDR1 is SNHLY and CDR2 is FYNNEI. The CDR3 DNA follows: TGTGCCAGCAGTGAAGGTGACAGCAAAACGTACGAGCAGTACTTC. Its translation is CASSEGDSKTYEQYF.